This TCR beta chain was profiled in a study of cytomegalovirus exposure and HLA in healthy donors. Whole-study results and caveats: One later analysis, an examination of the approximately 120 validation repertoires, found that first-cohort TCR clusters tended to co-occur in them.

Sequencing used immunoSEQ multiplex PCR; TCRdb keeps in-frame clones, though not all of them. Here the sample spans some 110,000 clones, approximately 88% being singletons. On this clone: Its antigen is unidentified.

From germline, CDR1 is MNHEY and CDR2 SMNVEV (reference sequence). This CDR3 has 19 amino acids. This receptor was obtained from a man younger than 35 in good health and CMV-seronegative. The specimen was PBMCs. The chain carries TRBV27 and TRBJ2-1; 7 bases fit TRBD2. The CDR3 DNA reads TGTGTCACGAGCCTGCAGAGGTTTGAGCGGGAAAGCTCCTACAATGAGCAGTTCTTC. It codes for CVTSLQRFERESSYNEQFF.